These 3 T cell receptor beta chains came from one sample sequenced in a study of blood T cell repertoires in COVID-19. Some clones are missing from TCRdb's copy, which holds only in-frame ones; the method was immunoSEQ multiplex PCR. Of some 150,000 clones in the sample, about 85% were seen once. The source material was peripheral blood. Receptors originate from a woman between 65 and 79 years old with COVID-19, enrolled during active disease.

This clone turned up a few times. This chain links TRBV7-2 with TRBJ1-5; the D gene is possibly TRBD1 (5 bases). V was cut by 2 bases and J by 1 base, with 9 bases left in between. This CDR3 comprises 15 residues. CDR1 SGHTA and CDR2 FQGNSA come from the germline V gene. This CDR3 is CASSLSGLSNQPQHF. CDR3 sequence (DNA): TGTGCCAGCAGCTTATCAGGGTTGAGCAATCAGCCCCAGCATTTT. Full variable domain (remainder filled in from reference TRBV7-2 and TRBJ1-5): GAGVSQSPSNKVTEKGKDVELRCDPISGHTALYWYRQSLGQGLEFLIYFQGNSAPDKSGLPSDRFSAERTGGSVSTLTIQRTQQEDSAVYLCASSLSGLSNQPQHFGDGTRLSIL.

V and J are TRBV5-5 and TRBJ2-5, with D unresolved. V was trimmed by 4 bases and J by 5 bases, leaving 9 bases between them. Germline CDR1 and CDR2: SGHKS and YYEKEE (reference sequence). The CDR3 consists of 12 residues. The CDR3 here is CASSETTETQYF. The CDR3 region has the DNA TGTGCCAGCAGCGAAACAACGGAGACCCAGTACTTC.

The J gene is TRBJ2-7, the V gene TRBV7-2; TRBD2 matches at 13 bases. V lost 5 bases to trimming and J lost 9 bases; unmatched junction nucleotides: 7. The CDR3 consists of 14 residues. CDR1 is SGHTA and CDR2 is FQGNSA in the germline V gene. CDR3: CASSPGTSGVVQYF. CDR3 DNA sequence: TGTGCCAGCAGCCCCGGGACTAGCGGGGTGGTGCAGTACTTC.